This TCR beta chain stems from a study of blood T cells in healthy people across ages. The CDR3 sequence is 15 residues long. V lost 4 bases and J lost 5; bases outside the gene matches: 10. CDR1 and CDR2 from the germline V gene are MDHEN and SYDVKM. PCR was performed a second time for about 7 to 11 cycles using a sample-barcoded 5' primer and a J-beta primer mix. TCRdb re-derived calls from the 5' RACE reads in MiXCR, one entry per CDR3 protein. The sample consists of some 1.6 million distinct CDR3 sequences, 30% to 35% of them appearing once. Every sample gave at least 6 micrograms of total RNA when it was extracted.

The sequenced sample was blood. The source is a woman aged 30 to 39 in good health. This chain connects TRBV28 to TRBJ2-5; TRBD2 aligns across 7 bases. This CDR3 reads CASSSGDYLGETQYF. The CDR3, as DNA: TGTGCCAGCAGTTCCGGGGACTACTTGGGGGAGACCCAGTACTTC. The complete variable domain, with remaining parts taken from reference TRBV28 and TRBJ2-5, reads DVKVTQSSRYLVKRTGEKVFLECVQDMDHENMFWYRQDPGLGLRLIYFSYDVKMKEKGDIPEGYSVSREKKERFSLILESASTNQTSMYLCASSSGDYLGETQYFGPGTRLLVL.